One and the same sample provided the 5 T cell receptor beta chains below, sequenced in a study of T cell repertoires in cytomegalovirus infection. Using its own MiXCR run on the reads, TCRdb lists one record per CDR3 protein. The sample lists more than 95,000 distinct CDR3 sequences, about 32% occurring once. These receptors' targets are unknown. The sequenced sample was CD8+ T cells from cultured PBMCs, obtained from culture after CMV antigen stimulation. The receptors were gathered from a human donor in good health (CMV status not recorded). Some clones in this sample may be carry-over from other donors' samples.

This CDR3 is CSAGDGTTNEKLFF. The DNA of the CDR3 is TGCAGTGCGGGGGACGGGACAACTAATGAAAAACTGTTTTTT. The chain joins TRBV20-1 to TRBJ1-4, with TRBD1 as a possible D gene (5 bases). The V gene's germline CDR1 is DFQATT and CDR2 SNEGSKA (reference sequence). The CDR3 covers 14 residues. V was pared by 6 bases and J by 0 bases, with 11 bases between.

The chain recombines TRBV6-1 with TRBJ1-5, with D uncertain. V gave up 2 bases and J gave up 1 base, with 6 bases separating them. This CDR3 region has 14 residues. The germline CDR1 and CDR2 sequences are MNHNS and SASEGT. Here the CDR3 reads CASSEWLSNQPQHF. CDR3 sequence (DNA): TGTGCCAGCAGTGAATGGTTGAGCAATCAGCCCCAGCATTTT.

This clonotype was seen only once. The chain employs TRBV5-1 and TRBJ1-2; D is possibly TRBD1 (5 bases). The germline V gene encodes CDR1 SGHRS and CDR2 YFSETQ. V lost 0 bases and J 2 bases, leaving 8 bases between the germline ends. This CDR3 comprises 14 residues. The CDR3 protein is CASSLGTTNYGYTF. The CDR3 DNA follows: TGCGCCAGCAGCTTGGGGACAACGAACTATGGCTACACCTTC. Full variable domain (outside the CDR3, taken from reference TRBV5-1 and TRBJ1-2): KAGVTQTPRYLIKTRGQQVTLSCSPISGHRSVSWYQQTPGQGLQFLFEYFSETQRNKGNFPGRFSGRQFSNSRSEMNVSTLELGDSALYLCASSLGTTNYGYTFGSGTRLTVV.

The chain employs TRBV23-1 and TRBJ2-1, with D perhaps TRBD1 or TRBD2 (5 bases each). TRBV23-1 is an ORF, and what it does is uncertain. The V and J ends lost 2 bases and 8 bases respectively, with 10 bases between them. The CDR3 loop spans 13 amino acids. The CDR3 loop reads CASSQGTCDEQFF. CDR3 DNA: TGCGCCAGCAGTCAAGGGACCTGCGATGAGCAGTTCTTC.

The gene calls are TRBV7-3 and TRBJ2-1; TRBD1 matches 12 bases. This CDR3 spans 15 amino acids. CDR1 SGHTA and CDR2 FQGTGA come from the germline V gene. V shed 5 bases and J 4 bases; nucleotides not matched to a gene: 3. For the CDR3, the DNA is TGTGCCAGCAGCGGGACAGGGGGCGCATACAATGAGCAGTTCTTC. This translates into CASSGTGGAYNEQFF.